This T cell receptor (beta chain) originates from a study of long-term antiretroviral therapy in people with HIV. CDR3 length: 14 residues. The germline V gene encodes CDR1 SGHTA and CDR2 FQGNSA. The V and J ends lost 6 bases and 2 bases respectively, with 13 bases between them. The assay used was immunoSEQ (version v3.0), run at survey level. Sequencing used immunoSEQ multiplex PCR; TCRdb keeps in-frame clones, though not all of them. The sample yields 24,000 or so clones, 70% to 85% seen once. The TCR was taken from a middle-aged woman with HIV. The input for sequencing was unsorted PBMCs, taken 1.2 years after starting antiretroviral therapy. The chain recombines TRBV7-2 with TRBJ1-1, with D perhaps matching TRBD1 (5 bases). CDR3 amino acids: CASSRQTSNTEAFF. Here the CDR3 DNA reads TGTGCCAGCAGTCGACAGACCTCAAACACTGAAGCTTTCTTT. Combining the CDR3 with reference TRBV7-2 and TRBJ1-1 gives the whole variable domain GAGVSQSPSNKVTEKGKDVELRCDPISGHTALYWYRQSLGQGLEFLIYFQGNSAPDKSGLPSDRFSAERTGGSVSTLTIQRTQQEDSAVYLCASSRQTSNTEAFFGQGTRLTVV.